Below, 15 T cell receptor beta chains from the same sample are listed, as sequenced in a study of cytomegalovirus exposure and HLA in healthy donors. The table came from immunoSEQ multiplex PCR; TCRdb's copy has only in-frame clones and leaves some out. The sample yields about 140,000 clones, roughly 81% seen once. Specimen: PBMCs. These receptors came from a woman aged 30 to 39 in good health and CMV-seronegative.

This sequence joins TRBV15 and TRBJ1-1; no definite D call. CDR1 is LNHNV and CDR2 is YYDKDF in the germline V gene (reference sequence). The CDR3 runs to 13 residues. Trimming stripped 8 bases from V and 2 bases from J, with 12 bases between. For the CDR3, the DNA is TGTGCCACCCGGATGGGCCTCAACACTGAAGCTTTCTTT. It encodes CATRMGLNTEAFF.

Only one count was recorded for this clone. CDR3 sequence (DNA): TGCGCCAGCAGCCAGAGACAGGGGGCGGGCTCCTACAATGAGCAGTTCTTC. As protein: CASSQRQGAGSYNEQFF. The chain employs TRBV4-1 and TRBJ2-1; TRBD1 aligns across 10 bases. This CDR3 has 17 residues. The V gene's germline CDR1 is MGHRA and CDR2 YSYEKL. V lost 3 bases, J lost 0 bases, and 5 bases stayed unmatched.

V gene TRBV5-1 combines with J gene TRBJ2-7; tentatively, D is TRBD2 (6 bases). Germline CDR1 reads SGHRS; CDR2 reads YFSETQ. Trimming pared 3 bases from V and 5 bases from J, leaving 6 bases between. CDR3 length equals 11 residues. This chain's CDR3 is CASSSGDEQYF. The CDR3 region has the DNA TGCGCCAGCAGCTCGGGGGACGAGCAGTACTTC.

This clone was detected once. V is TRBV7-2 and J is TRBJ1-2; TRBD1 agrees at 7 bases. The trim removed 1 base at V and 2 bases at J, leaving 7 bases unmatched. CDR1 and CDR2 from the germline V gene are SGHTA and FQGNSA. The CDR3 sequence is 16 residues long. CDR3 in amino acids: CASSLGGTGVNYGYTF. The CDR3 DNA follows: TGTGCCAGCAGCTTAGGCGGAACAGGGGTCAACTATGGCTACACCTTC.

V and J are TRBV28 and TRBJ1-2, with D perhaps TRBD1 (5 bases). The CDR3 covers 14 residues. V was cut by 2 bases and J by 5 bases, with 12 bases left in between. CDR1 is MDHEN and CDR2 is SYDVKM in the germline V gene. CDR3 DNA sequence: TGTGCCAGCAGTTTACCAGCAGGGTGGTATGGCTACACCTTC. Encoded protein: CASSLPAGWYGYTF.

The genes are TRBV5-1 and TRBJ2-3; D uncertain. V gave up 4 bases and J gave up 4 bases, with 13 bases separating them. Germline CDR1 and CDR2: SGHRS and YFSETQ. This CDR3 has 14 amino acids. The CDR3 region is CASSLSVVPDTQYF. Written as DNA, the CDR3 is TGCGCCAGCAGCCTCAGCGTGGTCCCAGATACGCAGTATTTT. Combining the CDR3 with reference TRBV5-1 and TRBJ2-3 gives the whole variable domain KAGVTQTPRYLIKTRGQQVTLSCSPISGHRSVSWYQQTPGQGLQFLFEYFSETQRNKGNFPGRFSGRQFSNSRSEMNVSTLELGDSALYLCASSLSVVPDTQYFGPGTRLTVL.

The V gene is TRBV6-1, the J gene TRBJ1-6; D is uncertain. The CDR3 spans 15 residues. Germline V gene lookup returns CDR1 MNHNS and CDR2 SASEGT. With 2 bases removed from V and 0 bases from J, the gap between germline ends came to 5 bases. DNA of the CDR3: TGTGCCAGCAGTGAAAAGAGCTCCTATAATTCACCCCTCCACTTT. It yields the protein CASSEKSSYNSPLHF.

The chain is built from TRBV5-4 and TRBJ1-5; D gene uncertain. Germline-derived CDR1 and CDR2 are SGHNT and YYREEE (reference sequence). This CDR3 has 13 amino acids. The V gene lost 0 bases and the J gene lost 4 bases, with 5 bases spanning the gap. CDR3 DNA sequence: TGTGCCAGCAGCTTGGACATTAATCAGCCCCAGCATTTT. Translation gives CASSLDINQPQHF.

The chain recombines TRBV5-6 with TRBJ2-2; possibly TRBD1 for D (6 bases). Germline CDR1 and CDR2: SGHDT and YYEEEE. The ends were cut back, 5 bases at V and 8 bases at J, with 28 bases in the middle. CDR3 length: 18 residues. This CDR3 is CASSSLTGFSVYFGELFF. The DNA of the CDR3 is TGTGCCAGCAGTTCATTAACAGGGTTTTCAGTCTATTTTGGGGAGCTGTTTTTT.

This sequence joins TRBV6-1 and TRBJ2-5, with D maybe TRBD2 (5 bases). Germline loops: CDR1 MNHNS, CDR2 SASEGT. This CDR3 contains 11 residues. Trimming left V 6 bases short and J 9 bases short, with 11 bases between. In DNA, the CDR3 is TGTGCCAGCAGGGGGAGATCCTCCCAGTACTTC. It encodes CASRGRSSQYF.

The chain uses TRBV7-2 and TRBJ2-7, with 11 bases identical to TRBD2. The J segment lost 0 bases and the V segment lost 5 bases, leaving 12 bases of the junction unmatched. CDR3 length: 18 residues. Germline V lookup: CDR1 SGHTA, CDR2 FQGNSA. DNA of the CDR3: TGTGCCAGCAGCGCCTACCCCATAGCGGGGGGGGGCTCCTACGAGCAGTACTTC. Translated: CASSAYPIAGGGSYEQYF.

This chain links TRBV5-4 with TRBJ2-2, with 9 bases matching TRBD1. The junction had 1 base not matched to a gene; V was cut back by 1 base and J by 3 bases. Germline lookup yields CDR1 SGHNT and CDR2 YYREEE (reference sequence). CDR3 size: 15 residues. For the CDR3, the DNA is TGTGCCAGCAGCTTGTGGACAGGGGACACCGGGGAGCTGTTTTTT. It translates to CASSLWTGDTGELFF. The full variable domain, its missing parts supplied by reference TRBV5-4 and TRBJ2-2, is ETGVTQSPTHLIKTRGQQVTLRCSSQSGHNTVSWYQQALGQGPQFIFQYYREEENGRGNFPPRFSGLQFPNYSSELNVNALELDDSALYLCASSLWTGDTGELFFGEGSRLTVL.

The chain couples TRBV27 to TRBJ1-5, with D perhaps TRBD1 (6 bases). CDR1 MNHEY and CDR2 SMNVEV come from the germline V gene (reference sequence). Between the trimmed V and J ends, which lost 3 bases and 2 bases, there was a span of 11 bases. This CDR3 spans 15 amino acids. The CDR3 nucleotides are TGTGCCAGCAGTTTCGACAGGCGCGGCAATCAGCCCCAGCATTTT. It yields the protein CASSFDRRGNQPQHF.

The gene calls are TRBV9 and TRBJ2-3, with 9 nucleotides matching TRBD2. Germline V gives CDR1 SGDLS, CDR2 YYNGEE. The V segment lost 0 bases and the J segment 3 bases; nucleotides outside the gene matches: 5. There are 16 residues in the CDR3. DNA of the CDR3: TGTGCCAGCAGCGTAGATGCGGGGGGGATAACAGATACGCAGTATTTT. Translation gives CASSVDAGGITDTQYF. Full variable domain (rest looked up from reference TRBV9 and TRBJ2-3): DSGVTQTPKHLITATGQRVTLRCSPRSGDLSVYWYQQSLDQGLQFLIQYYNGEERAKGNILERFSAQQFPDLHSELNLSSLELGDSALYFCASSVDAGGITDTQYFGPGTRLTVL.

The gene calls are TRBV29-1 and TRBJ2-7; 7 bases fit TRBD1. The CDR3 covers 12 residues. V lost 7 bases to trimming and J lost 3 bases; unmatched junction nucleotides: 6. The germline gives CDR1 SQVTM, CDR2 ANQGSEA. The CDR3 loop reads CSAKTGNYEQYF. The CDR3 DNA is TGCAGCGCCAAGACAGGGAACTACGAGCAGTACTTC.